A selection of T cell receptor beta chains follows, all from one sample in a study of cytomegalovirus exposure and HLA in healthy donors. Data came from immunoSEQ multiplex PCR; TCRdb stores just in-frame clones and leaves some out. The sample yields over 150,000 clones, roughly 80% seen once. Material: PBMCs. The receptors stem from a man aged 18 to 29 in good health and CMV-seronegative. CDR3s include the opening cysteine and the closing phenylalanine or tryptophan. The D gene is left open where the match is weak. Clone size is shown for a subset of rows, as once, few, many or a class of expanded clone.

>few|TRBV9|NA|TRBJ1-1
CASSGGQINTEAFF
TGTGCCAGCAGCGGAGGACAGATTAACACTGAAGCTTTCTTT
>NA|TRBV6-6|NA|TRBJ2-3
CASSYSVGGPTDTQYF
TGTGCCAGCAGTTACTCTGTGGGGGGACCCACAGATACGCAGTATTTT
>NA|TRBV7-9|NA|TRBJ1-4
CASRGGMAREKLFF
TGTGCCAGCAGAGGAGGCATGGCAAGAGAAAAACTGTTTTTT
>NA|TRBV29-1|NA|TRBJ1-1
CSVDRSAEAFF
TGCAGCGTTGACAGGTCCGCTGAAGCTTTCTTT
>once|TRBV6-5|NA|TRBJ2-1
CASSYDWVSYNEQFF
TGTGCCAGCAGTTACGACTGGGTCTCCTACAATGAGCAGTTCTTC
>NA|TRBV4-3|NA|TRBJ2-6
CASSQAGTGANVLTF
TGCGCCAGCAGCCAAGCAGGGACTGGGGCCAACGTCCTGACTTTC
>NA|TRBV7-9|NA|TRBJ2-1
CSSDRGAGAGYNEQFF
TGTTCCAGCGACCGGGGGGCGGGAGCGGGGTACAATGAGCAGTTCTTC
>few|TRBV5-1|TRBD2|TRBJ2-4
CASSAAGLDNIQYF
TGCGCCAGCAGCGCAGCGGGGCTAGATAACATTCAGTACTTC
>NA|TRBV27|TRBD2|TRBJ2-7
CASSLSGTSGYEQYF
TGTGCCAGCAGTTTATCGGGGACTAGCGGCTACGAGCAGTACTTC
>NA|TRBV10-3|TRBD2|TRBJ2-1
CAISGTSRRDEQFF
TGTGCCATCAGCGGGACTAGCAGACGGGATGAGCAGTTCTTC
>NA|TRBV10-2|NA|TRBJ2-1
CASRYGAGTDYNEQFF
TGCGCCAGCAGGTATGGGGCAGGAACCGACTACAATGAGCAGTTCTTC
>NA|TRBV19|TRBD1|TRBJ2-4
CASSRQTGVAKNIQYF
TGTGCCAGTAGTAGACAGACAGGGGTCGCCAAAAACATTCAGTACTTC
>NA|TRBV19|NA|TRBJ2-1
CASTTHTPGIGNEQFF
TGTGCCAGTACCACCCACACCCCCGGGATCGGTAATGAGCAGTTCTTC
>NA|TRBV7-6|TRBD2|TRBJ2-1
CASSPGGGLLRMEQFF
TGTGCCAGCAGCCCTGGGGGGGGACTCCTCCGTATGGAGCAGTTCTTC
>NA|TRBV10-3|NA|TRBJ2-5
CAISESSRGETQYF
TGTGCCATCAGTGAGTCTTCCCGGGGGGAGACCCAGTACTTC
>once|TRBV9|NA|TRBJ1-2
CASSEIPVYGYTF
TGTGCCAGCAGCGAAATTCCCGTTTATGGCTACACCTTC
>NA|TRBV13|NA|TRBJ2-7
CASSTTGFPYEQYF
TGTGCCAGCAGCACAACAGGGTTTCCTTACGAGCAGTACTTC
>NA|TRBV27|TRBD2|TRBJ2-7
CASSSSGFYEQYF
TGTGCCAGCAGTTCTAGCGGGTTCTACGAGCAGTACTTC
>NA|TRBV5-6|NA|TRBJ2-2
CASSDGQRGFF
TGTGCCAGCAGCGACGGACAGCGGGGATTTTTT
>NA|TRBV19|NA|TRBJ2-3
CASTGWAESTDTQYF
TGTGCCAGTACCGGTTGGGCCGAAAGCACAGATACGCAGTATTTT
>NA|TRBV25-1|NA|TRBJ2-7
CASSPRGDNRGPF
TGTGCCAGCAGTCCTCGGGGGGACAATAGAGGTCCCTTC
>NA|TRBV7-9|NA|TRBJ1-2
CASSSRRGYGYTF
TGTGCCAGCAGCTCCAGACGCGGTTATGGCTACACCTTC
>NA|TRBV5-3|NA|TRBJ2-6
CARSLALGQFNSGANVLTF
TGTGCCAGAAGCTTGGCTTTAGGACAGTTCAACTCTGGGGCCAACGTCCTGACTTTC
>NA|TRBV5-6|NA|TRBJ2-7
CASSFRAHAYEQYF
TGTGCCAGCAGCTTCAGGGCTCACGCCTACGAGCAGTACTTC
>NA|TRBV19|NA|TRBJ1-5
CASSNYGYGGNSNQPQHF
TGTGCCAGTAGTAACTATGGGTACGGGGGGAATAGCAATCAGCCCCAGCATTTT
>NA|TRBV7-2|TRBD2|TRBJ2-4
CASSFGGAGKNIQYF
TGTGCCAGCAGCTTCGGGGGGGCAGGCAAAAACATTCAGTACTTC
>NA|TRBV10-3|TRBD1|TRBJ1-1
CAITGGNTEAFF
TGTGCCATCACAGGGGGGAACACTGAAGCTTTCTTT
>NA|TRBV19|TRBD1|TRBJ1-5
CASSIGFRGTQPQHF
TGTGCCAGTAGTATAGGTTTCAGGGGGACTCAGCCCCAGCATTTT
>NA|TRBV6-6|NA|TRBJ2-1
CASAGSRLLNEQFF
TGTGCCAGCGCGGGCTCCCGCCTACTCAATGAGCAGTTCTTC
>NA|TRBV19|NA|TRBJ1-5
CASSPGEGLRNQPQHF
TGTGCCAGTAGTCCAGGGGAGGGGTTGCGCAATCAGCCCCAGCATTTT
>NA|TRBV18|NA|TRBJ2-1
CASSPVRAGYNEQFF
TGTGCCAGCTCACCAGTGAGGGCGGGTTACAATGAGCAGTTCTTC
>once|TRBV28|NA|TRBJ1-2
CASSFPAAGFYGYTF
TGTGCCAGCAGTTTCCCGGCCGCAGGATTCTATGGCTACACCTTC
>once|TRBV6-4|NA|TRBJ2-7
CASKRFPPF
TGTGCCAGCAAGAGGTTTCCCCCCTTC
>NA|TRBV5-1|TRBD2|TRBJ2-1
CASSLRAGGNSYNEQFF
TGCGCCAGCAGCTTGAGAGCGGGAGGAAACTCCTACAATGAGCAGTTCTTC
>NA|TRBV7-9|TRBD1|TRBJ2-3
CASGADRGFSDTQYF
TGTGCCAGCGGGGCGGACAGGGGCTTTTCAGATACGCAGTATTTT
>NA|TRBV28|NA|TRBJ2-7
CASSPASGEQYF
TGTGCCAGCAGCCCGGCGTCGGGCGAGCAGTACTTC
>few|TRBV30|NA|TRBJ2-6
CAWEAPGQGATGANVLTF
TGTGCCTGGGAGGCGCCGGGACAAGGGGCAACTGGGGCCAACGTCCTGACTTTC
>once|TRBV7-9|NA|TRBJ1-1
CASSQTTGEAFF
TGTGCCAGCAGCCAGACCACAGGGGAAGCTTTCTTT
>NA|TRBV9|TRBD2|TRBJ2-5
CASSVEVAGQETQYF
TGTGCCAGCAGCGTAGAGGTAGCGGGGCAAGAGACCCAGTACTTC
>NA|TRBV4-3|NA|TRBJ1-3
CASSQDFGQGTGNTIYF
TGCGCCAGCAGCCAAGATTTCGGGCAGGGGACTGGAAACACCATATATTTT
>NA|TRBV7-8|TRBD2|TRBJ2-1
CASSRTSGRGGSYNEQFF
TGTGCCAGCAGCCGGACTAGCGGGAGGGGGGGCTCCTACAATGAGCAGTTCTTC
>few|TRBV4-1|TRBD1|TRBJ2-1
CASSQVRGSLGNEQFF
TGCGCCAGCAGCCAAGTCAGGGGGTCCCTAGGCAATGAGCAGTTCTTC
>NA|TRBV15|TRBD1|TRBJ2-5
CATSRPPGGQETQYF
TGTGCCACCAGCAGACCTCCAGGGGGCCAAGAGACCCAGTACTTC
>NA|TRBV7-8|NA|TRBJ2-7
CASSLALGGSSSYEQYF
TGTGCCAGCAGCTTAGCCCTCGGCGGGTCTAGCTCCTACGAGCAGTACTTC
>NA|TRBV6-1|NA|TRBJ1-1
CASPGWTVPYGEAFF
TGTGCCAGCCCCGGGTGGACAGTGCCGTACGGTGAAGCTTTCTTT
>NA|TRBV6-5|NA|TRBJ1-1
CAISDSSSTKAFF
TGTGCCATCTCGGACAGCTCGAGTACTAAAGCTTTCTTT
>once|TRBV27|NA|TRBJ2-7
CAPPRDWTYEQYF
TGTGCCCCCCCCCGGGACTGGACCTACGAGCAGTACTTC
>NA|TRBV30|TRBD2|TRBJ2-4
CAWIGEGDKNIQYF
TGTGCCTGGATTGGGGAGGGAGACAAAAACATTCAGTACTTC
>NA|TRBV7-2|TRBD2|TRBJ2-2
CASSLGVGRASAGELFF
TGTGCCAGCAGCTTAGGGGTCGGGAGGGCCAGTGCCGGGGAGCTGTTTTTT
>NA|TRBV27|NA|TRBJ2-7
CASSPFQGSYEQYF
TGTGCCAGCAGTCCGTTCCAGGGATCCTACGAGCAGTACTTC
>NA|TRBV5-1|TRBD1|TRBJ1-2
CASSPGQGYYGYTF
TGCGCCAGCAGCCCGGGACAGGGATACTATGGCTACACCTTC
>NA|TRBV4-3|TRBD1|TRBJ1-2
CASSQNGQVNGYTF
TGCGCCAGCAGCCAAAACGGACAGGTAAACGGCTACACCTTC
>NA|TRBV11-2|TRBD2|TRBJ2-1
CASSSSGSSYNEQFF
TGTGCCAGCAGCTCGAGCGGGAGCTCCTACAATGAGCAGTTCTTC
>NA|TRBV5-1|TRBD1|TRBJ2-3
CASSWGQLDTDTQYF
TGCGCCAGCAGCTGGGGACAGTTGGACACAGATACGCAGTATTTT
>NA|TRBV9|NA|TRBJ2-2
CASSPHRANTGELFF
TGTGCCAGCAGCCCTCACAGGGCGAACACCGGGGAGCTGTTTTTT
>NA|TRBV6-5|NA|TRBJ2-7
CASSKVPDTAYEQYF
TGTGCCAGCAGCAAAGTTCCGGACACCGCCTACGAGCAGTACTTC
>NA|TRBV4-1|NA|TRBJ2-1
CASSQGSRTEQFF
TGCGCCAGCAGCCAAGGGTCCCGGACAGAGCAGTTCTTC
>once|TRBV6-6|TRBD2|TRBJ2-7
CASSYIGLAVSYEQYF
TGTGCCAGCAGTTATATAGGACTAGCGGTCTCCTACGAGCAGTACTTC
>NA|TRBV2|NA|TRBJ2-5
CASRAAPTSFQETQYF
TGTGCCAGCCGCGCCGCGCCCACGTCCTTCCAAGAGACCCAGTACTTC